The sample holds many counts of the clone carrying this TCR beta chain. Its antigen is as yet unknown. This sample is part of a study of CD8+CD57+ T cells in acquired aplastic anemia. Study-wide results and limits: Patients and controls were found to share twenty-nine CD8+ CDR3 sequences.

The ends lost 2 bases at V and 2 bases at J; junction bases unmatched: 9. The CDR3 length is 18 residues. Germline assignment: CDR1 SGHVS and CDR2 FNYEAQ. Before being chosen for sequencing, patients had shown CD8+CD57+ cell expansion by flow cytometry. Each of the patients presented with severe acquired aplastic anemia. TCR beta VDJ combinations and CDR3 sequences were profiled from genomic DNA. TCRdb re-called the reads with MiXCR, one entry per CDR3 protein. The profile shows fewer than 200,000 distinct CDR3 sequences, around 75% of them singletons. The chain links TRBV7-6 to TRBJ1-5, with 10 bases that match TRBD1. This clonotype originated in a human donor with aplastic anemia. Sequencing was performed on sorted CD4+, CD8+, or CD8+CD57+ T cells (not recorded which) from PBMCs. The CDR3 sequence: CASSLRTGGLSGNQPQHF. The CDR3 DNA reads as TGTGCCAGCAGCTTAAGGACAGGGGGGTTAAGCGGCAATCAGCCCCAGCATTTT.